The 7 T cell receptor beta chains in this list originate from one sample, sequenced in a study of T cell changes during pregnancy in multiple sclerosis. The repertoire was sequenced with immunoSEQ multiplex PCR; TCRdb's copy has only in-frame clones and lacks some. The sample includes fewer than 60,000 clones, around 90% of them seen just once. The input for sequencing was peripheral blood, taken after pregnancy. The receptors were sampled from a female donor in good health, enrolled as a control in a pregnancy study.

This chain joins TRBV7-9 and TRBJ1-4, with TRBD1 identical over 7 bases. This CDR3 region has 14 residues. Trimming at V came to 5 bases and at J to 4 bases, leaving 4 bases not matched to a gene. Germline CDR1 is SEHNR and CDR2 is FQNEAQ (reference sequence). CDR3 sequence (DNA): TGTGCCAGCAGCCAGGGACAGCTTAATGAAAAACTGTTTTTT. Translating gives CASSQGQLNEKLFF.

The rearrangement uses TRBV6-5 and TRBJ1-2, with D possibly TRBD1 on 6 matching bases. With 2 bases removed from V and 4 bases from J, the gap between germline ends came to 17 bases. Germline CDR1 reads MNHEY; CDR2 reads SVGAGI. This CDR3 has 16 residues. The CDR3 DNA sequence: TGTGCCAGCAGTTACAGCAGGGCAGGGGATATCTATGGCTACACCTTC. As protein: CASSYSRAGDIYGYTF.

The J gene is TRBJ2-2, the V gene TRBV10-3; D is possibly TRBD1 (6 bases). V gave up 10 bases and J gave up 5 bases, with 26 bases separating them. Germline loops: CDR1 ENHRY, CDR2 SYGVKD. This CDR3 has 17 amino acids. The CDR3 sequence is CATASGAVAGETGELFF. The CDR3 DNA follows: TGTGCCACGGCATCTGGCGCGGTGGCAGGGGAGACCGGGGAGCTGTTTTTT.

V is TRBV5-4 and J is TRBJ2-7; no clear D. With 2 bases removed from V and 0 bases from J, the gap between germline ends came to 6 bases. Per the germline V gene, CDR1 is SGHNT and CDR2 is YYREEE (reference sequence). This CDR3 region has 13 residues. DNA of the CDR3: TGTGCCAGCAGCTTCGACAACTCCTACGAGCAGTACTTC. Translating gives CASSFDNSYEQYF.

This chain links TRBV2 with TRBJ2-1; 7 bases map to TRBD2. The CDR3 runs to 13 residues. Germline assignment: CDR1 SNHLY and CDR2 FYNNEI. The ends lost 7 bases at V and 9 bases at J; junction bases unmatched: 9. The CDR3 region has the DNA TGTGCCAGCACCCCAGCTACTAGCGTTGAGCAGTTCTTC. Translation gives CASTPATSVEQFF.

This clone was recorded once. The chain has TRBV7-6 and TRBJ2-7; D gene ambiguous. V was shortened by 4 bases and J by 0 bases, with 4 bases between the two germline ends. Germline V lookup: CDR1 SGHVS, CDR2 FNYEAQ. The CDR3 extends over 12 amino acids. CDR3 loop: CASSSSSYEQYF. The CDR3 DNA sequence: TGTGCCAGCAGCTCGAGCTCCTACGAGCAGTACTTC.

CDR3 nucleotides: TGCGCCAGCAGCCTCTTCGGGGAATCTGTCTCTGAAGCTTTCTTT. It translates to CASSLFGESVSEAFF. V is TRBV5-1 and J is TRBJ1-1; D gene uncertain. The V end lost 4 bases, the J end lost 6 bases, and 19 bases lay between the germline ends. Germline values: CDR1 SGHRS, CDR2 YFSETQ. The CDR3 is made up of 15 amino acids.